Shown below are 25 T cell receptor beta chains from a single sample sequenced in a study of shared clonotypes between healthy human individuals. TCRdb keeps only in-frame clones here, not all; method: immunoSEQ multiplex PCR. The table lists a few million clones, about 94% of them singletons. CD45RO-negative, CCR7-selected cells formed the naive CD8 fraction, which excluded terminally differentiated effector memory CD45RA+ cells. The sequenced material came from naive CD8+ T cells from PBMCs. The receptors come from a man younger than 30 in good health. Some clones in this sample may be carry-over from other donors' samples.

J is TRBJ1-1 and V is TRBV13; 9 bases map to TRBD1. The V segment lost 5 bases and the J segment 2 bases; nucleotides outside the gene matches: 3. There are 14 residues in the CDR3. Germline CDR1 and CDR2: PRHDT and FYEKMQ (reference sequence). CDR3 in amino acids: CASSTTGGNTEAFF. In DNA form, the CDR3 reads TGTGCCAGCAGCACGACAGGGGGAAACACTGAAGCTTTCTTT.

The chain carries TRBV7-6 and TRBJ2-7; D possibly corresponds to TRBD1 (5 bases). The CDR3 is 14 residues long. Germline V CDR1 and CDR2: SGHVS, FNYEAQ. V lost 4 bases and J 0 bases, leaving 10 bases between the germline ends. The DNA for the CDR3 is TGTGCCAGCAGCTGGGGCGGAGACTCCTACGAGCAGTACTTC. This gives the protein CASSWGGDSYEQYF.

The CDR3 DNA is TGTGCCAGCAGCCCGCAACCGCCGACAGAAGCTTTCTTT. Encoded protein: CASSPQPPTEAFF. This chain links TRBV6-5 with TRBJ1-1; D gene unclear. Germline CDR1 MNHEY, CDR2 SVGAGI. The CDR3 is 13 amino acids. The V end lost 6 bases, the J end lost 8 bases, and 16 bases lay between the germline ends.

This chain links TRBV28 with TRBJ1-2; tentatively, D is TRBD1 (6 bases). The germline CDR1 and CDR2 sequences are MDHEN and SYDVKM. The CDR3 length is 14 residues. V dropped 10 bases and J dropped 2 bases, with 17 bases sitting between them. The CDR3: CAIDVGGTNYGYTF. In nucleotides, the CDR3 is TGTGCCATCGACGTGGGGGGGACAAACTATGGCTACACCTTC.

V usage is TRBV5-6 and J usage is TRBJ1-4; D not resolved. V lost 4 bases and J 4 bases, leaving 17 bases between the germline ends. The CDR3 sequence is 16 residues long. CDR1 and CDR2 (germline): SGHDT, YYEEEE. This CDR3 reads CASSLKVLGNNEKLFF. CDR3 in DNA: TGTGCCAGCAGCCTAAAGGTGTTGGGGAATAATGAAAAACTGTTTTTT.

As regards this clone: The same CDR3 arises from other DNA sequences in this sample as well. V gene TRBV27 combines with J gene TRBJ1-2, with 7 bases identical to TRBD1. The ends lost 5 bases at V and 2 bases at J; junction bases unmatched: 2. Germline CDR1 and CDR2: MNHEY and SMNVEV (reference sequence). This CDR3 is 13 amino acids long. CDR3 region: CASSATGNYGYTF. Here the CDR3 DNA reads TGTGCCAGCAGTGCGACAGGGAACTATGGCTACACCTTC.

The chain recombines TRBV4-3 with TRBJ2-7, with D unresolved. Germline values: CDR1 LGHNA, CDR2 YSLEER. This CDR3 is built from 15 residues. V lost 1 base and J 7 bases, leaving 17 bases between the germline ends. The CDR3 nucleotides read TGCGCCAGCAGCCAAGGTACAGCACCTACGAGGGAGCAGTACTTC. Translation gives CASSQGTAPTREQYF.

The chain joins TRBV6-6 to TRBJ2-6; D gene ambiguous. V lost 2 bases and J 0 bases, leaving 5 bases between the germline ends. The CDR3 length is 15 residues. Germline V gene data show CDR1 as MNHNY and CDR2 as SVGAGI (reference sequence). CDR3 DNA: TGTGCCAGCAGTTACCTCCTCTCTGGGGCCAACGTCCTGACTTTC. Protein: CASSYLLSGANVLTF.

The V and J genes are TRBV28 and TRBJ1-5, with D unclear. This CDR3 spans 12 amino acids. V shed 7 bases and J shed 7 bases, with 11 bases lying between them. The germline gives CDR1 MDHEN, CDR2 SYDVKM. The CDR3 DNA reads as TGTGCCAGCACCCCGGGGTCACAGCCCCAGCATTTT. This codes for CASTPGSQPQHF.

The chain is built from TRBV19 and TRBJ2-7; 9 bases line up with TRBD1. V shed 4 bases, J shed 7 bases, and the junction held 8 bases outside the gene matches. CDR1 and CDR2 (germline): LNHDA, SQIVND (reference sequence). CDR3 length: 14 residues. Here the CDR3 reads CASSKGQGPLEQYF. CDR3 DNA sequence: TGTGCCAGTAGTAAAGGACAGGGGCCGTTGGAGCAGTACTTC. Combining the CDR3 with reference TRBV19 and TRBJ2-7 gives the whole variable domain DGGITQSPKYLFRKEGQNVTLSCEQNLNHDAMYWYRQDPGQGLRLIYYSQIVNDFQKGDIAEGYSVSREKKESFPLTVTSAQKNPTAFYLCASSKGQGPLEQYFGPGTRLTVT.

This sequence joins TRBV5-4 and TRBJ2-3; no clear D. Germline lookup yields CDR1 SGHNT and CDR2 YYREEE (reference sequence). V gave up 1 base and J gave up 1 base, with 10 bases separating them. CDR3 length equals 15 residues. The CDR3 DNA sequence: TGTGCCAGCAGCTTGATCGCCGCAGGCACAGATACGCAGTATTTT. Protein product: CASSLIAAGTDTQYF.

The V and J genes are TRBV5-6 and TRBJ2-3; perhaps D is TRBD1 or TRBD2 (6 bases each). This CDR3 comprises 15 residues. The germline gives CDR1 SGHDT, CDR2 YYEEEE. V lost 4 bases and J lost 10, with 22 bases in between. The CDR3 DNA reads as TGTGCCAGCAGCGCCACACAGGGTCCCTGGGAGGCGCAGTATTTT. This sequence encodes CASSATQGPWEAQYF. The complete variable domain, with remaining parts taken from reference TRBV5-6 and TRBJ2-3, reads DAGVTQSPTHLIKTRGQQVTLRCSPKSGHDTVSWYQQALGQGPQFIFQYYEEEERQRGNFPDRFSGHQFPNYSSELNVNALLLGDSALYLCASSATQGPWEAQYFGPGTRLTVL.

The chain joins TRBV27 to TRBJ2-7; D not certain. V shed 3 bases and J shed 4 bases, with 13 bases lying between them. The CDR3 has 14 amino acids. Germline V lookup: CDR1 MNHEY, CDR2 SMNVEV (reference sequence). The CDR3 sequence is CASSFSASRYEQYF. The CDR3 DNA reads TGTGCCAGCAGTTTCTCGGCTAGTAGGTACGAGCAGTACTTC.

This clone showed up just once. The genes are TRBV6-5 and TRBJ2-1; 14 bases map to TRBD2. Trimming cost V 6 bases and J 6 bases; bases outside gene matches: 1. This CDR3 has 14 amino acids. Germline lookup yields CDR1 MNHEY and CDR2 SVGAGI. The DNA for the CDR3 is TGTGCCAGCAGGACTAGCGGGAGGGGCAATGAGCAGTTCTTC. Residues: CASRTSGRGNEQFF.

This clone was detected once. This chain connects TRBV28 to TRBJ2-1, with D uncertain. Germline loops: CDR1 MDHEN, CDR2 SYDVKM. V was trimmed by 0 bases and J by 4 bases, leaving 4 bases between them. The CDR3 is made up of 13 amino acids. CDR3 bases: TGTGCCAGCAGTTTATGGCGGTACAATGAGCAGTTCTTC. This codes for CASSLWRYNEQFF.

The CDR3 sequence is CASSLGGGLHEQYF. DNA of the CDR3: TGTGCCAGCAGCTTAGGGGGAGGTCTGCACGAGCAGTACTTC. This chain joins TRBV11-2 and TRBJ2-7, with D possibly TRBD2 on 6 matching bases. V gave up 1 base and J gave up 5 bases, with 12 bases separating them. Per germline, CDR1 SGHAT and CDR2 FQNNGV. This CDR3 contains 14 residues.

This chain connects TRBV28 to TRBJ2-2, with TRBD1 matching over 12 bases. The junction had 11 bases not matched to a gene; V was cut back by 6 bases and J by 3 bases. This CDR3 comprises 18 residues. Germline loops: CDR1 MDHEN, CDR2 SYDVKM. DNA of the CDR3: TGTGCCAGCAGCTCCCGGGACAGGGGGCGCAGGGACACCGGGGAGCTGTTTTTT. Its translation is CASSSRDRGRRDTGELFF.

This chain joins TRBV5-1 and TRBJ2-1; D might be TRBD1 or TRBD2, each matching 6 bases. Trimming removed 4 bases at V and 6 bases at J, with 17 bases between. The length of the CDR3 is 15 residues. Germline values: CDR1 SGHRS, CDR2 YFSETQ. The CDR3 DNA is TGCGCCAGCAGCCCTTGGTCCAAGGGGGGCAATGAGCAGTTCTTC. This codes for CASSPWSKGGNEQFF.

This clone was counted a single time. The chain joins TRBV7-6 to TRBJ2-5, with 11 nucleotides matching TRBD1. The CDR3 extends over 16 amino acids. With 1 base clipped from V and 9 bases from J, the junction kept 10 bases outside the gene matches. Germline V gene data show CDR1 as SGHVS and CDR2 as FNYEAQ. The CDR3 DNA sequence: TGTGCCAGCAGCTTAGGCTCGGGACAGGGGGTCTGGGCCCAGTACTTC. Protein sequence: CASSLGSGQGVWAQYF.

As to this clone: At one end the junction does not follow the germline gene, possibly because of a read error. The rearrangement joins TRBV7-2 to TRBJ2-1; D is unresolved. The germline V gene has CDR1 SGHTA and CDR2 FQGNSA. The CDR3 has 13 amino acids. CDR3 nucleotides: TGTGCCAGCAGCTTAGTTCCGGCTGTTGAGCAGCTCTTC. Protein sequence: CASSLVPAVEQLF. The whole variable domain, filled in from reference TRBV7-2 and TRBJ2-1, reads GAGVSQSPSNKVTEKGKDVELRCDPISGHTALYWYRQSLGQGLEFLIYFQGNSAPDKSGLPSDRFSAERTGGSVSTLTIQRTQQEDSAVYLCASSLVPAVEQLFGPGTRLTVL.

The V and J genes are TRBV6-5 and TRBJ2-3; 8 positions agree with TRBD1. The CDR3 is 15 amino acids. Unmatched junction bases numbered 5, after V lost 6 bases and J lost 0 bases. From germline, CDR1 is MNHEY and CDR2 SVGAGI. CDR3 coding DNA: TGTGCCAGCAGGGACAGGGTTTCTAGCACAGATACGCAGTATTTT. Its translation is CASRDRVSSTDTQYF.

V usage is TRBV5-1 and J usage is TRBJ2-1; 10 nucleotides agree with TRBD1. J was trimmed by 6 bases and V by 7 bases; bases with no gene match: 10. The CDR3 loop spans 15 amino acids. The germline V gene encodes CDR1 SGHRS and CDR2 YFSETQ. The CDR3 is CASELTGGLGNEQFF. CDR3 DNA: TGCGCCAGCGAATTGACAGGGGGCCTCGGCAATGAGCAGTTCTTC.

The J gene is TRBJ2-7, the V gene TRBV6-1; 8 nucleotides match TRBD2. With 2 bases clipped from V and 0 bases from J, the junction kept 6 bases outside the gene matches. The germline V gene has CDR1 MNHNS and CDR2 SASEGT. This CDR3 has 16 amino acids. The CDR3 coding sequence is TGTGCCAGCAGTGAATATTCGAGCGGGAGCTCCTACGAGCAGTACTTC. This sequence encodes CASSEYSSGSSYEQYF.

The rearrangement uses TRBV2 and TRBJ2-7, with D possibly being TRBD1 or TRBD2 (5 bases each). The CDR3 covers 16 residues. Trimming stripped 5 bases from V and 1 base from J, with 18 bases between. Germline V gives CDR1 SNHLY, CDR2 FYNNEI. The CDR3 DNA sequence: TGTGCCAGCAGTAGATCCGGGACCGAGTCTTCCTACGAGCAGTACTTC. It encodes CASSRSGTESSYEQYF.

This sequence joins TRBV9 and TRBJ2-7; TRBD2 matches at 12 bases. CDR1 is SGDLS and CDR2 is YYNGEE in the germline V gene. This CDR3 region has 15 residues. V dropped 3 bases and J dropped 5; count of bases not matched to a gene: 6. In DNA form, the CDR3 reads TGTGCCAGCAGCGCTAGCGGGAGGGTCGGCGACGAGCAGTACTTC. It codes for CASSASGRVGDEQYF.